Listed below are T cell receptor beta chains from one sample, sequenced in a study of blood T cell repertoires in COVID-19. This table comes from immunoSEQ multiplex PCR, and its TCRdb copy is limited to in-frame clones, with some not included. The table records around 330,000 clones, around 90% of them present only once. Sequencing input: PBMCs or T cells enriched from blood (not recorded which). Receptors were obtained from a man aged 55 to 70 who had recovered from COVID-19. The CDR3 runs from the conserved cysteine through the conserved F or W. A D gene is named only where the DNA matches it firmly. Clone size is stated in some rows and not others, as once, few, many or a class when expanded.

v_call: TRBV2; d_call: -; j_call: TRBJ2-7; clone_size: -; cdr3_aa: CASRLYEQYF; cdr3_nt: TGTGCCAGCAGACTTTACGAGCAGTACTTC
v_call: TRBV7-9; d_call: -; j_call: TRBJ1-1; clone_size: -; cdr3_aa: CASSLLGGGILNTEAFF; cdr3_nt: TGTGCCAGCAGCCTACTGGGGGGTGGAATACTGAACACTGAAGCTTTCTTT
v_call: TRBV6-5; d_call: TRBD1; j_call: TRBJ1-2; clone_size: -; cdr3_aa: CASCVGQGNYGYTF; cdr3_nt: TGTGCCAGCTGCGTGGGACAGGGAAATTATGGCTACACCTTC
v_call: TRBV7-6; d_call: -; j_call: TRBJ1-1; clone_size: -; cdr3_aa: CASSLGGGSNTEAFF; cdr3_nt: TGTGCCAGCAGCTTGGGGGGGGGATCGAACACTGAAGCTTTCTTT
v_call: TRBV27; d_call: TRBD2; j_call: TRBJ2-1; clone_size: -; cdr3_aa: CASSLWGGVSNEQFF; cdr3_nt: TGTGCCAGCAGTTTATGGGGGGGGGTCTCCAATGAGCAGTTCTTC
v_call: TRBV19; d_call: -; j_call: TRBJ1-6; clone_size: -; cdr3_aa: CASSHLRDGGNSPLHF; cdr3_nt: TGTGCCAGTAGTCATCTCAGGGATGGCGGTAATTCACCCCTCCACTTT
v_call: TRBV7-6; d_call: TRBD1; j_call: TRBJ1-1; clone_size: -; cdr3_aa: CASSLRQGQRAFF; cdr3_nt: TGTGCCAGCAGCTTAAGACAGGGACAACGAGCTTTCTTT
v_call: TRBV19; d_call: -; j_call: TRBJ1-1; clone_size: -; cdr3_aa: CASSIPGATEAFF; cdr3_nt: TGTGCCAGTAGTATCCCAGGGGCCACTGAAGCTTTCTTT
v_call: TRBV7-9; d_call: TRBD1; j_call: TRBJ2-7; clone_size: -; cdr3_aa: CASSLAGRDRVGYEQYF; cdr3_nt: TGTGCCAGCAGCTTAGCGGGTCGGGACAGGGTGGGCTACGAGCAGTACTTC
v_call: TRBV9; d_call: -; j_call: TRBJ1-2; clone_size: -; cdr3_aa: CASNSVGEVRTF; cdr3_nt: TGTGCCAGCAACAGCGTTGGGGAGGTGCGGACCTTC
v_call: TRBV4-3; d_call: -; j_call: TRBJ1-1; clone_size: -; cdr3_aa: CASSQDPDTEAFF; cdr3_nt: TGCGCCAGCAGCCAAGATCCGGACACTGAAGCTTTCTTT
v_call: TRBV7-9; d_call: TRBD1; j_call: TRBJ1-1; clone_size: -; cdr3_aa: CASSAGQMNTEAFF; cdr3_nt: TGTGCCAGCAGCGCGGGACAGATGAACACTGAAGCTTTCTTT
v_call: TRBV19; d_call: TRBD1; j_call: TRBJ1-6; clone_size: -; cdr3_aa: CASQDRGDSPLHF; cdr3_nt: TGTGCCTCCCAGGACAGGGGAGATTCACCCCTCCACTTT
v_call: TRBV4-2; d_call: TRBD2; j_call: TRBJ2-5; clone_size: -; cdr3_aa: CASSPGLAGGFGVQETQYF; cdr3_nt: TGTGCCAGCAGCCCGGGACTAGCGGGGGGCTTTGGCGTCCAAGAGACCCAGTACTTC
v_call: TRBV27; d_call: TRBD2; j_call: TRBJ2-6; clone_size: -; cdr3_aa: CASSRPLAGVSGANVLTF; cdr3_nt: TGTGCCAGCAGTAGACCACTAGCGGGAGTCTCTGGGGCCAACGTCCTGACTTTC
v_call: TRBV5-1; d_call: -; j_call: TRBJ2-2; clone_size: -; cdr3_aa: CASSSAFGTGELFF; cdr3_nt: TGCGCCAGCAGCTCCGCTTTCGGTACCGGGGAGCTGTTTTTT
v_call: TRBV7-3; d_call: -; j_call: TRBJ2-1; clone_size: -; cdr3_aa: CASSAGVSEQFF; cdr3_nt: TGTGCCAGCAGCGCAGGGGTCAGTGAGCAGTTCTTC
v_call: TRBV9; d_call: TRBD2; j_call: TRBJ2-3; clone_size: -; cdr3_aa: CASSTPGTSGLDTQYF; cdr3_nt: TGTGCCAGCAGCACCCCCGGGACTAGCGGGTTAGATACGCAGTATTTT
v_call: TRBV5-6; d_call: -; j_call: TRBJ2-1; clone_size: once; cdr3_aa: CASSLELASYNEQFF; cdr3_nt: TGTGCCAGCAGCTTGGAGCTAGCGTCCTACAATGAGCAGTTCTTC
v_call: TRBV7-8; d_call: -; j_call: TRBJ1-1; clone_size: -; cdr3_aa: CASTEGGNTEAFF; cdr3_nt: TGTGCCAGCACCGAGGGTGGGAACACTGAAGCTTTCTTT
v_call: TRBV11-2; d_call: TRBD2; j_call: TRBJ2-6; clone_size: -; cdr3_aa: CASRSPGGGPPSGANVLTF; cdr3_nt: TGTGCCAGCAGATCCCCGGGGGGTGGGCCGCCCTCTGGGGCCAACGTCCTGACTTTC
v_call: TRBV7-9; d_call: TRBD1; j_call: TRBJ1-2; clone_size: -; cdr3_aa: CASSPLRDRDWSGYTF; cdr3_nt: TGTGCCAGCAGCCCTTTAAGGGACAGGGATTGGTCTGGCTACACCTTC
v_call: TRBV2; d_call: -; j_call: TRBJ2-1; clone_size: -; cdr3_aa: CASNPQRSSYNEQFF; cdr3_nt: TGTGCCAGCAATCCCCAGCGGAGCTCCTACAATGAGCAGTTCTTC
v_call: TRBV24-1; d_call: -; j_call: TRBJ2-3; clone_size: once; cdr3_aa: CATSDYSSGDTQYF; cdr3_nt: TGTGCCACCTCGGACTATTCCTCCGGGGATACGCAGTATTTT
v_call: TRBV2; d_call: -; j_call: TRBJ1-3; clone_size: -; cdr3_aa: CASSGGSGNTIYF; cdr3_nt: TGTGCCAGCAGTGGAGGGTCTGGAAACACCATATATTTT
v_call: TRBV7-9; d_call: -; j_call: TRBJ2-3; clone_size: -; cdr3_aa: CASSLASGYTDTQYF; cdr3_nt: TGTGCCAGCAGCTTAGCTAGCGGCTACACAGATACGCAGTATTTT
v_call: TRBV7-9; d_call: TRBD2; j_call: TRBJ2-3; clone_size: -; cdr3_aa: CASSPDLLAGGTDTQYF; cdr3_nt: TGTGCCAGCAGCCCAGATTTACTAGCGGGGGGCACAGATACGCAGTATTTT
v_call: TRBV7-9; d_call: -; j_call: TRBJ1-4; clone_size: -; cdr3_aa: CASSPTPGYNNEKLFF; cdr3_nt: TGTGCCAGCAGTCCCACCCCAGGGTATAACAATGAAAAACTGTTTTTT
v_call: TRBV30; d_call: -; j_call: TRBJ1-2; clone_size: -; cdr3_aa: CAWSLAWSPSYGYTF; cdr3_nt: TGTGCCTGGAGTTTGGCTTGGAGTCCCTCCTATGGCTACACCTTC
v_call: TRBV24-1; d_call: TRBD1; j_call: TRBJ1-1; clone_size: -; cdr3_aa: CATRGQGADTEAFF; cdr3_nt: TGTGCCACCAGAGGACAGGGGGCTGACACTGAAGCTTTCTTT
v_call: TRBV5-4; d_call: TRBD1; j_call: TRBJ1-6; clone_size: -; cdr3_aa: CASSLTGEYGSPLHF; cdr3_nt: TGTGCCAGCAGCTTGACAGGGGAGTATGGTTCACCCCTCCACTTT
v_call: TRBV7-2; d_call: TRBD1; j_call: TRBJ1-2; clone_size: -; cdr3_aa: CASSPGQAGGYTF; cdr3_nt: TGTGCCAGCAGCCCCGGACAGGCGGGAGGCTACACCTTC
v_call: TRBV11-3; d_call: -; j_call: TRBJ1-1; clone_size: once; cdr3_aa: CASSLATGEAFF; cdr3_nt: TGTGCCAGCAGCTTAGCTACTGGTGAAGCTTTCTTT
v_call: TRBV12-3/TRBV12-4; d_call: -; j_call: TRBJ2-5; clone_size: -; cdr3_aa: CASSILATETQYF; cdr3_nt: TGTGCCAGCAGCATACTAGCAACGGAGACCCAGTACTTC
v_call: TRBV11-3; d_call: TRBD2; j_call: TRBJ2-1; clone_size: -; cdr3_aa: CASSLKTSATQFF; cdr3_nt: TGTGCCAGCAGCCTCAAGACTAGCGCAACGCAGTTCTTC
v_call: TRBV14; d_call: -; j_call: TRBJ1-3; clone_size: -; cdr3_aa: CASSPGDARENTIYF; cdr3_nt: TGTGCCAGCAGCCCAGGGGACGCCCGAGAAAACACCATATATTTT
v_call: TRBV7-3; d_call: TRBD1; j_call: TRBJ1-1; clone_size: -; cdr3_aa: CASSPGTGGFYTEAFF; cdr3_nt: TGTGCCAGCAGCCCTGGGACAGGGGGGTTTTACACTGAAGCTTTCTTT
v_call: TRBV4-2; d_call: TRBD1; j_call: TRBJ2-2; clone_size: few; cdr3_aa: CASSQDRGGTGELFF; cdr3_nt: TGTGCCAGCAGCCAGGACAGGGGTGGTACCGGGGAGCTGTTTTTT
v_call: TRBV4-2; d_call: TRBD2; j_call: TRBJ2-1; clone_size: -; cdr3_aa: CASSHQGTGTRDEQFF; cdr3_nt: TGTGCCAGCAGCCACCAGGGTACCGGGACTAGGGATGAGCAGTTCTTC
v_call: TRBV18; d_call: -; j_call: TRBJ2-6; clone_size: -; cdr3_aa: CASSPTRTSGANVLTF; cdr3_nt: TGTGCCAGCTCACCTACCCGGACTTCTGGGGCCAACGTCCTGACTTTC
v_call: TRBV6-5; d_call: TRBD1; j_call: TRBJ1-2; clone_size: -; cdr3_aa: CASRDREVQGYTF; cdr3_nt: TGTGCCAGCAGGGACAGGGAGGTTCAGGGCTACACCTTC
v_call: TRBV4-1; d_call: TRBD1; j_call: TRBJ2-7; clone_size: -; cdr3_aa: CASSPQGGAGYEQYF; cdr3_nt: TGCGCCAGCAGCCCACAAGGGGGCGCAGGCTACGAGCAGTACTTC
v_call: TRBV18; d_call: TRBD1; j_call: TRBJ2-1; clone_size: -; cdr3_aa: CASSSLPGQGLANEQFF; cdr3_nt: TGTGCCAGCTCATCGCTACCGGGACAGGGTCTTGCCAATGAGCAGTTCTTC
v_call: TRBV9; d_call: TRBD2; j_call: TRBJ2-2; clone_size: -; cdr3_aa: CASSVSGAGGFSGELFF; cdr3_nt: TGTGCCAGCAGCGTTAGCGGAGCGGGGGGTTTTAGCGGGGAGCTGTTTTTT